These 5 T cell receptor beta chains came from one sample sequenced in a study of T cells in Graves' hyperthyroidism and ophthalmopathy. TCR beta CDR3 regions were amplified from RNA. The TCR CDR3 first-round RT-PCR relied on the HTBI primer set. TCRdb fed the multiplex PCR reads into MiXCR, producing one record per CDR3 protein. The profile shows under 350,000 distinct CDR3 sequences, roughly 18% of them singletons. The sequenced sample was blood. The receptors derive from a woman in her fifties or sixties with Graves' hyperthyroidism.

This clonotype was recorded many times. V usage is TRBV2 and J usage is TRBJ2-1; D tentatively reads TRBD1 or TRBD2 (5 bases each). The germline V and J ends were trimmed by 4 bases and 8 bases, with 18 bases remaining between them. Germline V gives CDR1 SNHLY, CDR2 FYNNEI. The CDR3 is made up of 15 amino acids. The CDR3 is CASSVLGRGGDEQFF. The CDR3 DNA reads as TGTGCCAGCAGTGTCTTGGGCCGGGGCGGCGATGAGCAGTTCTTC.

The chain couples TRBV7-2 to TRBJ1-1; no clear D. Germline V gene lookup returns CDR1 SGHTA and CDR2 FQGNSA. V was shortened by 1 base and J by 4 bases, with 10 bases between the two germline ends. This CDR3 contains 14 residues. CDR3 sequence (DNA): TGTGCCAGCAGCTTAGTTGGGAGGACCACTGAAGCTTTCTTT. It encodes CASSLVGRTTEAFF.

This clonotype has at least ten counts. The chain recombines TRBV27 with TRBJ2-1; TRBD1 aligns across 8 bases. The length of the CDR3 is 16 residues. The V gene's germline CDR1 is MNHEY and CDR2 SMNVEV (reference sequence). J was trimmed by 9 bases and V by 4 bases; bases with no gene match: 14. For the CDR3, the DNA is TGTGCCAGCAGTTCAACAGGGGGAGTTATTCGTGGTGAGCAGTTCTTC. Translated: CASSSTGGVIRGEQFF.

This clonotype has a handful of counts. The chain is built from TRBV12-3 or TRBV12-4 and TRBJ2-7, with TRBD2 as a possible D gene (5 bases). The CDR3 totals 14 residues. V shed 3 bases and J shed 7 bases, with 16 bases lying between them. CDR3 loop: CASSFIPRPGEQYF. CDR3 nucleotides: TGTGCCAGCAGTTTTATCCCCAGGCCGGGAGAGCAGTACTTC.

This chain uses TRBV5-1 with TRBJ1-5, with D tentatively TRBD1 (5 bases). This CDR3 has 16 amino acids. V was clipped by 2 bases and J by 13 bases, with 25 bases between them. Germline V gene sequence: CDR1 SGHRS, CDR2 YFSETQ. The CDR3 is CASSFGGMTSADTQHF. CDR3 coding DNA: TGCGCCAGCAGCTTCGGGGGGATGACTAGCGCAGATACGCAGCATTTT.